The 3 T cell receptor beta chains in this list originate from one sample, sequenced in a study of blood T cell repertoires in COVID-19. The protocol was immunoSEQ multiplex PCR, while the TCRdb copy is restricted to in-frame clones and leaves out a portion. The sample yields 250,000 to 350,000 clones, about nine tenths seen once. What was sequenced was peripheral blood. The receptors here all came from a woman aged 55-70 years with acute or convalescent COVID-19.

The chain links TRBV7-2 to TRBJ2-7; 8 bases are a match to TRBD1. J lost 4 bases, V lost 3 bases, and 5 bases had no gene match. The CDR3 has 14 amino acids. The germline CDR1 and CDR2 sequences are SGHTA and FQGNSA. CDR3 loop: CASSFTTGEYEQYF. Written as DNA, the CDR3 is TGTGCCAGCAGCTTCACGACAGGGGAATACGAGCAGTACTTC.

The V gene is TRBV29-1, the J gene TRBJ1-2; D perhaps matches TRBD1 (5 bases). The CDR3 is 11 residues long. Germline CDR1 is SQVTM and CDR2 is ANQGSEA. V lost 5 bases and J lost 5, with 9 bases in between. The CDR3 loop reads CSVQGGYGYTF. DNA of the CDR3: TGCAGCGTTCAGGGTGGGTATGGCTACACCTTC. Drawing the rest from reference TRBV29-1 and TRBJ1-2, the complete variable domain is SAVISQKPSRDICQRGTSLTIQCQVDSQVTMMFWYRQQPGQSLTLIATANQGSEATYESGFVIDKFPISRPNLTFSTLTVSNMSPEDSSIYLCSVQGGYGYTFGSGTRLTVV.

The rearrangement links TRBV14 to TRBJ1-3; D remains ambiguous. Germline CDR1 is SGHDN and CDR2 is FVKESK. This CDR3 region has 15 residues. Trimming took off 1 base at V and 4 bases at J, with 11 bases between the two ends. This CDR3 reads CASSQGGPLGNTIYF. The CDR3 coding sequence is TGTGCCAGCAGCCAAGGAGGTCCGCTCGGAAACACCATATATTTT. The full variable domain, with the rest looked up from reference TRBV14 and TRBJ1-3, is EAGVTQFPSHSVIEKGQTVTLRCDPISGHDNLYWYRRVMGKEIKFLLHFVKESKQDESGMPNNRFLAERTGGTYSTLKVQPAELEDSGVYFCASSQGGPLGNTIYFGEGSWLTVV.